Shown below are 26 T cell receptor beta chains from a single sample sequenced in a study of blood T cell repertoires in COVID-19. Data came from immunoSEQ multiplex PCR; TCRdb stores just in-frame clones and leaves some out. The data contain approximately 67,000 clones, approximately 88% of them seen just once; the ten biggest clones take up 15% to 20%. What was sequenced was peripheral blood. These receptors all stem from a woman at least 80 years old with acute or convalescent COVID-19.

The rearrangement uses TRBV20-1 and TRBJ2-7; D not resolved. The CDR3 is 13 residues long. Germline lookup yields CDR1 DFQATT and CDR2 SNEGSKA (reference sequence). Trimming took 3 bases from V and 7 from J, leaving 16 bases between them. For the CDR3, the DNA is TGCAGTGCTAGTAGCCTCTCTCTCGGGGAGCAGTACTTC. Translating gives CSASSLSLGEQYF.

The CDR3 loop is CASSSTGTHSPLHF. CDR3 DNA sequence: TGCGCCAGCAGCTCCACCGGGACTCATTCACCCCTCCACTTT. The V and J genes are TRBV5-1 and TRBJ1-6; the D gene is possibly TRBD1 (5 bases). Germline V gene sequence: CDR1 SGHRS, CDR2 YFSETQ. The CDR3 spans 14 residues. V dropped 3 bases and J dropped 8 bases, with 12 bases sitting between them. Full variable domain (missing parts from reference TRBV5-1 and TRBJ1-6): KAGVTQTPRYLIKTRGQQVTLSCSPISGHRSVSWYQQTPGQGLQFLFEYFSETQRNKGNFPGRFSGRQFSNSRSEMNVSTLELGDSALYLCASSSTGTHSPLHFGNGTRLTVT.

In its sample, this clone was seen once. This CDR3 reads CASSESRGGGLYEQYF. The CDR3, as DNA: TGCGCCAGCAGTGAGTCGAGGGGTGGGGGGTTGTACGAGCAGTACTTC. This rearrangement joins TRBV10-2 to TRBJ2-7; D is perhaps TRBD2 (6 bases). Germline V CDR1 and CDR2: WSHSY, SAAADI. The CDR3 sequence is 16 residues long. Trimming removed 0 bases from V and 4 bases from J, with 16 bases in between.

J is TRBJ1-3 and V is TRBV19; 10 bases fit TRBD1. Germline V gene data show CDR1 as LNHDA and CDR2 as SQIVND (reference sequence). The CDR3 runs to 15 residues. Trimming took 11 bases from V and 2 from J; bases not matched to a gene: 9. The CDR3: CACGQGGPAGNTIYF. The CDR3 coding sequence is TGTGCCTGCGGACAGGGGGGACCCGCTGGAAACACCATATATTTT.

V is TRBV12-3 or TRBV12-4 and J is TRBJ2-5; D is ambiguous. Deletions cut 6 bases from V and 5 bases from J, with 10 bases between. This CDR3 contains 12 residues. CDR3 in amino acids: CASSLISETQYF. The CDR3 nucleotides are TGTGCCAGCAGCCTTATATCGGAGACCCAGTACTTC.

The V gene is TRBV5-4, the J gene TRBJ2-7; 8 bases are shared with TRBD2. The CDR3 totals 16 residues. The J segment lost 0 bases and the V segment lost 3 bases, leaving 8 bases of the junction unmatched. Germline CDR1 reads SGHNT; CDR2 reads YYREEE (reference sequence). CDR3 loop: CASSSLTSGSSYEQYF. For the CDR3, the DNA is TGTGCCAGCAGCTCATTAACTAGCGGAAGCTCCTACGAGCAGTACTTC.

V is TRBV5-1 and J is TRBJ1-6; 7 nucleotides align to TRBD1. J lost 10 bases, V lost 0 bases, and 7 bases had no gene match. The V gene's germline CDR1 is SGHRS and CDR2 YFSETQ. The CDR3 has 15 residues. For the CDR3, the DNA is TGCGCCAGCAGCTTGGGCCGGGACAGCCGATCACCCCTCCACTTT. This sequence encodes CASSLGRDSRSPLHF.

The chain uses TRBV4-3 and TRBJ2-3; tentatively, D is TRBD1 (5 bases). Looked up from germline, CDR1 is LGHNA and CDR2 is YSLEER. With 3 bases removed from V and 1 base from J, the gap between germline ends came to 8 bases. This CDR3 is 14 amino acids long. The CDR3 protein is CASSHRVGTDTQYF. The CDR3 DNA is TGCGCCAGCAGCCACAGGGTTGGCACAGATACGCAGTATTTT.

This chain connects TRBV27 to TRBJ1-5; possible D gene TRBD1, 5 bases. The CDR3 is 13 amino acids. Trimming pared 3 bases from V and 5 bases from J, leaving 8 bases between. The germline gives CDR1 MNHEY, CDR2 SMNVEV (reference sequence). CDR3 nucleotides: TGTGCCAGCAGTTTGTGGGGGGATCAGCCCCAGCATTTT. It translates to CASSLWGDQPQHF.

In DNA, the CDR3 is TGTGCCAGTAGTGAACCCTCGGGACAGTATAATTCACCCCTCCACTTT. Its translation is CASSEPSGQYNSPLHF. The chain has TRBV19 and TRBJ1-6; the match to TRBD1 covers 7 bases. Germline V CDR1 and CDR2: LNHDA, SQIVND (reference sequence). The CDR3 loop spans 16 amino acids. V lost 5 bases, J lost 4 bases, and 8 bases stayed unmatched.

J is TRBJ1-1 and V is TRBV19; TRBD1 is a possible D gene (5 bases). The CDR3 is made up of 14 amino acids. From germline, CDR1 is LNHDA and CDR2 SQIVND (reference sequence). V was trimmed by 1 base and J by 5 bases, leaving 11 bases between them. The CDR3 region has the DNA TGTGCCAGTAGTATAGCTATGAAGGGGACTGAAGCTTTCTTT. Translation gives CASSIAMKGTEAFF.

CDR3 sequence: CASSSGTGLNTGELFF. CDR3 in DNA: TGCGCCAGCAGCTCCGGGACAGGGCTGAACACCGGGGAGCTGTTTTTT. V gene TRBV5-1 combines with J gene TRBJ2-2; 9 bases match TRBD1. The CDR3 runs 16 residues. The junction had 4 bases not matched to a gene; V was cut back by 3 bases and J by 1 base. Germline V lookup: CDR1 SGHRS, CDR2 YFSETQ.

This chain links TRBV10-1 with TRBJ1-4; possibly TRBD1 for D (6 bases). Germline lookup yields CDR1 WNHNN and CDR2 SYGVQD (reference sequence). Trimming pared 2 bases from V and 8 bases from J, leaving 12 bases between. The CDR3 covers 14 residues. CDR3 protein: CASSEGQKSEKLFF. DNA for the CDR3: TGCGCCAGCAGTGAGGGACAGAAGTCGGAAAAACTGTTTTTT.

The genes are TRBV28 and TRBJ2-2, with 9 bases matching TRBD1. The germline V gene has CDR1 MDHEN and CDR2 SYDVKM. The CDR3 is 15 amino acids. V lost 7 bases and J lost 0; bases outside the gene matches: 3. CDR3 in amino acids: CASTRQGANTGELFF. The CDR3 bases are TGTGCCAGCACCAGACAGGGGGCGAACACCGGGGAGCTGTTTTTT.

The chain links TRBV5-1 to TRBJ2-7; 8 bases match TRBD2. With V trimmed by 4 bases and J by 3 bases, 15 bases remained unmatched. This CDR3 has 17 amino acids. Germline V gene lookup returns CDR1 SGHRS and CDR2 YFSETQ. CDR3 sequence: CASSPGGAGGLLYEQYF. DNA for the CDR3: TGCGCCAGCAGCCCTGGGGGCGCGGGAGGCCTCCTCTACGAGCAGTACTTC. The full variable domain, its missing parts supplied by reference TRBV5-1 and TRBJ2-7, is KAGVTQTPRYLIKTRGQQVTLSCSPISGHRSVSWYQQTPGQGLQFLFEYFSETQRNKGNFPGRFSGRQFSNSRSEMNVSTLELGDSALYLCASSPGGAGGLLYEQYFGPGTRLTVT.

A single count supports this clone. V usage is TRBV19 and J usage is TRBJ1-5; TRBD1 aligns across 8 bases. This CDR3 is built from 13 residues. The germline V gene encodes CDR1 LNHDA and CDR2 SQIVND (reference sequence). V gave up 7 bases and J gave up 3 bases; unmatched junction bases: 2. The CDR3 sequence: CASNQGANQPQHF. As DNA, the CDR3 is TGTGCCAGTAATCAGGGGGCCAATCAGCCCCAGCATTTT.

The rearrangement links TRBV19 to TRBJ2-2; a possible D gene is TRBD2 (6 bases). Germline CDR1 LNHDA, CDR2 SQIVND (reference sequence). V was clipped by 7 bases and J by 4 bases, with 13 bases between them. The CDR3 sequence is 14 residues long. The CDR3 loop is CASTGLGGTGELFF. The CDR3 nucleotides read TGTGCCAGTACGGGATTGGGGGGCACCGGGGAGCTGTTTTTT.

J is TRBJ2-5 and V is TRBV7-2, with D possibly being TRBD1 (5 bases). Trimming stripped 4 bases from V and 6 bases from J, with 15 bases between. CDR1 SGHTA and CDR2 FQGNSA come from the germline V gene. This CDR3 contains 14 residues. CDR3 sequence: CASSSFVLGQTQYF. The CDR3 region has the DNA TGTGCCAGCAGCTCATTCGTTCTGGGGCAGACCCAGTACTTC. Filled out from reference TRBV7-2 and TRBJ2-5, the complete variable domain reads GAGVSQSPSNKVTEKGKDVELRCDPISGHTALYWYRQSLGQGLEFLIYFQGNSAPDKSGLPSDRFSAERTGGSVSTLTIQRTQQEDSAVYLCASSSFVLGQTQYFGPGTRLLVL.

CDR3 DNA sequence: TGTGCCAGCAGCTCGGGGGGCAGTCGCTATGGCTACACCTTC. It yields the protein CASSSGGSRYGYTF. The rearrangement uses TRBV7-2 and TRBJ1-2, with D possibly matching TRBD1 (6 bases). CDR1 is SGHTA and CDR2 is FQGNSA in the germline V gene. This CDR3 region has 14 residues. V was cut by 4 bases and J by 4 bases, with 13 bases left in between.

The chain's CDR3 is CASSSLGRLHSYNEQFF. CDR3 DNA: TGTGCCAGCAGCTCCCTCGGCAGACTCCACTCCTACAATGAGCAGTTCTTC. The chain uses TRBV13 and TRBJ2-1; D remains ambiguous. The germline V and J ends were trimmed by 4 bases and 0 bases, with 16 bases remaining between them. Germline V gene lookup returns CDR1 PRHDT and CDR2 FYEKMQ (reference sequence). The CDR3 is 17 residues long.

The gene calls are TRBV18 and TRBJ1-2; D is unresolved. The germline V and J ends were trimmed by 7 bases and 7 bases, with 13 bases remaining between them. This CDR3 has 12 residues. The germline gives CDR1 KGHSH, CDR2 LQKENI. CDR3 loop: CASWSGAFGYTF. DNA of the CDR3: TGTGCCAGCTGGTCGGGAGCGTTTGGCTACACCTTC.

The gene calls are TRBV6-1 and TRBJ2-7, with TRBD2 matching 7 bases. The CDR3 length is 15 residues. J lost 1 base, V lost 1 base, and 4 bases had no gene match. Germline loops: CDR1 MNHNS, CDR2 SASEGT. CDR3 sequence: CASSEEWGGSYEQYF. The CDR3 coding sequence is TGTGCCAGCAGTGAAGAATGGGGGGGATCCTACGAGCAGTACTTC.

The CDR3 bases are TGCAGCGCCGGGGATATTAGCACAGATACGCAGTATTTT. This translates into CSAGDISTDTQYF. The genes are TRBV29-1 and TRBJ2-3, with D maybe TRBD2 (5 bases). This CDR3 spans 13 amino acids. V gave up 7 bases and J gave up 0 bases, with 11 bases separating them. Per germline, CDR1 SQVTM and CDR2 ANQGSEA.

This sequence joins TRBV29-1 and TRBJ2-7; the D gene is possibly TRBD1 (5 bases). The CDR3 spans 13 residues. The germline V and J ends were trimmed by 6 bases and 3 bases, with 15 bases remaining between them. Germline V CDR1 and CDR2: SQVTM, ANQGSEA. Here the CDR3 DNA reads TGCAGCGTAGCTCAGGGAAGCAACTACGAGCAGTACTTC. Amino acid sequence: CSVAQGSNYEQYF.

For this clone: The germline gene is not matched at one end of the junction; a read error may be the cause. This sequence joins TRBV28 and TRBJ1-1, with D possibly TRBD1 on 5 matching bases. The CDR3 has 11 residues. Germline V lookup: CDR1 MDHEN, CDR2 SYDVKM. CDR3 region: CASTGNPEAFF. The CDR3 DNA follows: TGTGCCAGCACAGGGAACCCTGAAGCTTTCTTT.

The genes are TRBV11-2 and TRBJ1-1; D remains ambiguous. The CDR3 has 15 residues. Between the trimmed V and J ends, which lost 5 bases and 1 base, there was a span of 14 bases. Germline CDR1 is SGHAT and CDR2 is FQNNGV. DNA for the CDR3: TGTGCCAGCAGCCTCTATAGTGGAGGGAACACTGAAGCTTTCTTT. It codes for CASSLYSGGNTEAFF.